The 21 T cell receptor beta chains in this list originate from one sample, sequenced in a study of blood T cell repertoires in COVID-19 (dated by TCRdb to about 2020). Library construction relied on the immunoSEQ multiplex PCR assay. Drawn from immuneACCESS, this table holds only the in-frame rearrangements with V and J called that TCRdb kept. Clones are partly lost; checked studies trace under half to an unresolved V gene and leave the rest unexplained. The sample records fewer than 350,000 clones, 88% of which are singletons. The ten top clones hold about 8.5% of the sample. Sequenced input: peripheral blood. The receptors originated from a man aged 18 to 30 with active or convalescent COVID-19.

The rearrangement links TRBV27 to TRBJ1-6; 11 positions agree with TRBD1. CDR3 length: 16 amino acids. Trimming cost V 6 bases and J 6 bases; bases outside gene matches: 7. Germline CDR1 is MNHEY and CDR2 is SMNVEV (reference sequence). In nucleotides, the CDR3 is TGTGCCAGCAGCCCCTGGGACAGGGGGACTAATTCACCCCTCCACTTT. Encoded protein: CASSPWDRGTNSPLHF.

The chain employs TRBV18 and TRBJ1-3; D not resolved. Between the trimmed V and J ends, which lost 2 bases and 3 bases, there was a span of 14 bases. Germline V gives CDR1 KGHSH, CDR2 LQKENI. The CDR3 is 16 residues long. The CDR3 is CASSPYEAGNGNTIYF. CDR3 nucleotide sequence: TGTGCCAGCTCACCATACGAGGCGGGTAATGGAAACACCATATATTTT.

The chain combines TRBV19 with TRBJ1-5; 7 bases map to TRBD1. The germline CDR1 and CDR2 sequences are LNHDA and SQIVND (reference sequence). V lost 8 bases and J lost 2; bases outside the gene matches: 9. The CDR3 is 15 amino acids. CDR3 nucleotide sequence: TGTGCCAGTGGATGGACAGGCCGTCGCAATCAGCCCCAGCATTTT. Translated, it gives CASGWTGRRNQPQHF. Together with reference TRBV19 and TRBJ1-5, the CDR3 gives the full variable domain: DGGITQSPKYLFRKEGQNVTLSCEQNLNHDAMYWYRQDPGQGLRLIYYSQIVNDFQKGDIAEGYSVSREKKESFPLTVTSAQKNPTAFYLCASGWTGRRNQPQHFGDGTRLSIL.

The chain joins TRBV9 to TRBJ2-1; TRBD2 matches at 7 bases. Germline V gives CDR1 SGDLS, CDR2 YYNGEE. Unmatched junction bases numbered 11, after V lost 0 bases and J lost 5 bases. The CDR3 runs to 17 residues. The chain's CDR3 is CASSVARGQRGHNEQFF. As DNA, the CDR3 is TGTGCCAGCAGCGTAGCTCGTGGCCAGCGGGGACACAATGAGCAGTTCTTC.

The chain carries TRBV7-6 and TRBJ1-3; 10 nucleotides match TRBD1. Germline V lookup: CDR1 SGHVS, CDR2 FNYEAQ. Trimming at V came to 1 base and at J to 8 bases, leaving 5 bases not matched to a gene. This CDR3 is 15 amino acids long. CDR3 nucleotide sequence: TGTGCCAGCAGCTTAGTGGGACAGGGGAGGGACACCATATATTTT. The encoded protein is CASSLVGQGRDTIYF.

The rearrangement uses TRBV29-1 and TRBJ1-2, with no clear D. Germline V CDR1 and CDR2: SQVTM, ANQGSEA. The CDR3 covers 11 residues. The ends were cut back, 1 base at V and 8 bases at J, with 8 bases in the middle. This CDR3 is CSVEGQAGYTF. CDR3 DNA: TGCAGCGTTGAAGGCCAGGCCGGCTACACCTTC.

In nucleotides, the CDR3 is TGCGCCAGCAGCGCCTTTTTCAGGGGTCCGGATTCACCCCTCCACTTT. This encodes CASSAFFRGPDSPLHF. J is TRBJ1-6 and V is TRBV5-1, with D perhaps matching TRBD1 (6 bases). The CDR3 is made up of 16 amino acids. V was trimmed by 4 bases and J by 8 bases, leaving 19 bases between them. Germline V lookup: CDR1 SGHRS, CDR2 YFSETQ. Filled out from reference TRBV5-1 and TRBJ1-6, the complete variable domain reads KAGVTQTPRYLIKTRGQQVTLSCSPISGHRSVSWYQQTPGQGLQFLFEYFSETQRNKGNFPGRFSGRQFSNSRSEMNVSTLELGDSALYLCASSAFFRGPDSPLHFGNGTRLTVT.

The chain combines TRBV7-8 with TRBJ2-7; perhaps TRBD2 as D (6 bases). The germline V gene encodes CDR1 SGHVS and CDR2 FQNEAQ. V was cut by 0 bases and J by 6 bases, with 15 bases left in between. The CDR3 loop spans 15 amino acids. CDR3 DNA sequence: TGTGCCAGCAGCTTAGCGCGCGGGGTTGCTGGCGAGCAGTACTTC. Translated, it gives CASSLARGVAGEQYF.

This clone was seen once. The gene calls are TRBV19 and TRBJ2-5; no firm D call. Trimming pared 5 bases from V and 3 bases from J, leaving 16 bases between. The germline gives CDR1 LNHDA, CDR2 SQIVND (reference sequence). CDR3 length: 15 amino acids. In DNA, the CDR3 is TGTGCCAGTAGTTGGAGAGGTTTTCTGGAAGAGACCCAGTACTTC. Protein product: CASSWRGFLEETQYF.

The chain couples TRBV6-5 to TRBJ2-7, with D possibly matching TRBD2 (5 bases). Germline V gives CDR1 MNHEY, CDR2 SVGAGI. Trimming shortened V by 8 bases and J by 3 bases, and 11 bases separated the two germline ends. This CDR3 has 12 amino acids. The CDR3 DNA sequence: TGTGCCAGCCGGAGGTTGGGCTACGAGCAGTACTTC. This translates into CASRRLGYEQYF.

In its sample, this clone was seen once. This chain connects TRBV11-2 to TRBJ2-3; D is possibly TRBD1 (5 bases). CDR3 length: 15 amino acids. V lost 5 bases, J lost 1 base, and 13 bases lay in between. Germline CDR1 reads SGHAT; CDR2 reads FQNNGV. CDR3 sequence: CASSLQGIGTDTQYF. CDR3 coding DNA: TGTGCCAGCAGCCTGCAGGGTATTGGCACAGATACGCAGTATTTT.

V and J are TRBV7-9 and TRBJ2-5; 11 bases align to TRBD1. Germline CDR1 reads SEHNR; CDR2 reads FQNEAQ (reference sequence). The J segment lost 6 bases and the V segment lost 5 bases, leaving 8 bases of the junction unmatched. The CDR3 length is 15 residues. CDR3 sequence: CASSTGQGATKTQYF. The CDR3 DNA reads as TGTGCCAGCAGCACAGGACAGGGGGCGACGAAGACCCAGTACTTC. The whole variable domain, filled in from reference TRBV7-9 and TRBJ2-5, reads DTGVSQNPRHKITKRGQNVTFRCDPISEHNRLYWYRQTLGQGPEFLTYFQNEAQLEKSRLLSDRFSAERPKGSFSTLEIQRTEQGDSAMYLCASSTGQGATKTQYFGPGTRLLVL.

This clone was recorded only once. The gene calls are TRBV6-5 and TRBJ1-1; D gene uncertain. There are 14 residues in the CDR3. Trimming stripped 5 bases from V and 5 bases from J, with 15 bases between. CDR1 and CDR2 (germline): MNHEY, SVGAGI. The CDR3 DNA reads TGTGCCAGCAGTATACAAGGGAGGGATACTGAAGCTTTCTTT. The encoded protein is CASSIQGRDTEAFF.

The rearrangement uses TRBV5-4 and TRBJ2-3, with 11 bases fitting TRBD2. Germline V gives CDR1 SGHNT, CDR2 YYREEE (reference sequence). CDR3 size: 15 residues. The trim removed 5 bases at V and 4 bases at J, leaving 6 bases unmatched. This CDR3 reads CASRVAGGQADTQYF. The CDR3, as DNA: TGTGCCAGCAGGGTAGCGGGGGGGCAGGCAGATACGCAGTATTTT. The complete variable domain, with remaining parts taken from reference TRBV5-4 and TRBJ2-3, reads ETGVTQSPTHLIKTRGQQVTLRCSSQSGHNTVSWYQQALGQGPQFIFQYYREEENGRGNFPPRFSGLQFPNYSSELNVNALELDDSALYLCASRVAGGQADTQYFGPGTRLTVL.

The sample holds one count of this clone. This sequence joins TRBV3-1 (or the pseudogene TRBV3-2) and TRBJ2-2; 8 nucleotides align to TRBD1. The J segment lost 1 base and the V segment lost 3 bases, leaving 4 bases of the junction unmatched. The CDR3 consists of 16 residues. Germline V gene lookup returns CDR1 LGHDT and CDR2 YNNKEL (reference sequence). Here the CDR3 reads CASSHRQGRNTGELFF. Here the CDR3 DNA reads TGTGCCAGCAGCCACCGACAGGGGCGGAACACCGGGGAGCTGTTTTTT.

The rearrangement links TRBV9 to TRBJ2-3, with D possibly TRBD2 on 7 matching bases. CDR3 length: 15 amino acids. Trimming shortened V by 0 bases and J by 1 base, and 9 bases separated the two germline ends. Germline V gives CDR1 SGDLS, CDR2 YYNGEE. CDR3 DNA: TGTGCCAGCAGCGTAGGGGGGGGCTGCACAGATACGCAGTATTTT. This encodes CASSVGGGCTDTQYF. The full variable domain, with the rest looked up from reference TRBV9 and TRBJ2-3, is DSGVTQTPKHLITATGQRVTLRCSPRSGDLSVYWYQQSLDQGLQFLIQYYNGEERAKGNILERFSAQQFPDLHSELNLSSLELGDSALYFCASSVGGGCTDTQYFGPGTRLTVL.

The V call is TRBV14, the J call TRBJ1-2; 8 nucleotides agree with TRBD1. Germline lookup yields CDR1 SGHDN and CDR2 FVKESK. Trimming cost V 4 bases and J 4 bases; bases outside gene matches: 8. This CDR3 is built from 15 residues. In DNA form, the CDR3 reads TGTGCCAGCAGCCGAGAGGACAGGGCTAGCTATGGCTACACCTTC. Encoded protein: CASSREDRASYGYTF.

The chain is built from TRBV6-2 or TRBV6-3 and TRBJ1-2, with unresolved D. Germline assignment: CDR1 MNHEY and CDR2 SVGEGT. The CDR3 covers 15 residues. V was cut by 5 bases and J by 0 bases, with 13 bases left in between. In DNA form, the CDR3 reads TGTGCCAGCAGTCTGACCAGGCCTCCTAACTATGGCTACACCTTC. As protein: CASSLTRPPNYGYTF.

The chain carries TRBV4-1 and TRBJ2-3; D is perhaps TRBD2 (5 bases). V was trimmed by 2 bases and J by 5 bases, leaving 23 bases between them. The germline CDR1 and CDR2 sequences are MGHRA and YSYEKL. The CDR3 is 18 residues long. DNA for the CDR3: TGCGCCAGCAGCCAAATGGAATGGGGAGCCCCCCTTGAAGATACGCAGTATTTT. This encodes CASSQMEWGAPLEDTQYF.

The J gene is TRBJ2-3, the V gene TRBV7-3; D is possibly TRBD1 (6 bases). The CDR3 sequence is 15 residues long. CDR1 SGHTA and CDR2 FQGTGA come from the germline V gene. Trimming took off 5 bases at V and 2 bases at J, with 14 bases between the two ends. The DNA of the CDR3 is TGTGCCAGCAGCCCAACCGGGACATACACAGATACGCAGTATTTT. The encoded protein is CASSPTGTYTDTQYF.

The chain employs TRBV5-6 and TRBJ2-1, with 7 bases lining up with TRBD1. The CDR3 runs 16 residues. The germline V gene has CDR1 SGHDT and CDR2 YYEEEE. Trimming took 0 bases from V and 7 from J; bases not matched to a gene: 10. CDR3 sequence: CASSLGWDRTINEQFF. CDR3 bases: TGTGCCAGCAGCTTGGGGTGGGACAGAACAATTAATGAGCAGTTCTTC.